A few counts support the clone carrying this T cell receptor (beta chain). How the authors handled the data: Reference gene primers were amplified, and this amplification served to estimate nucleated cell counts. Libraries were prepared by immunoSEQ multiplex PCR; TCRdb keeps only in-frame clonotypes and omits some of them. V, J and clone size are taken as reported in that table, and D and trimming were inferred from the DNA itself. The sample holds fewer than 200,000 clones, about 88% seen once. The CDR3 runs to 15 residues. Living in 24 US areas, the participants were between about 18 and 90 years of age. This sample was included in a study of blood T cell repertoires in COVID-19. Looking at the study overall: Acute and convalescent COVID-19 specimens originated in the United States, Italy and Spain. In each case, the material was cDNA or gDNA derived from T cells, B-cell-depleted T cells, or PBMCs.

The rearrangement uses TRBV21-1 and TRBJ1-4; the table's TRBD1 call for D was not verified on the DNA. TRBV21-1 is a pseudogene locus. The source of this sequence is a woman aged 40 to 55 in a cohort exposed to, infected with or recovered from COVID-19 (not recorded which). The source material was PBMCs or T cells enriched from blood (not recorded which). The CDR3, as DNA: TGTGCCACCCCGACCCCGGACAGGAGGGATGAAAAACTGTTTTTT. Residues: CATPTPDRRDEKLFF.